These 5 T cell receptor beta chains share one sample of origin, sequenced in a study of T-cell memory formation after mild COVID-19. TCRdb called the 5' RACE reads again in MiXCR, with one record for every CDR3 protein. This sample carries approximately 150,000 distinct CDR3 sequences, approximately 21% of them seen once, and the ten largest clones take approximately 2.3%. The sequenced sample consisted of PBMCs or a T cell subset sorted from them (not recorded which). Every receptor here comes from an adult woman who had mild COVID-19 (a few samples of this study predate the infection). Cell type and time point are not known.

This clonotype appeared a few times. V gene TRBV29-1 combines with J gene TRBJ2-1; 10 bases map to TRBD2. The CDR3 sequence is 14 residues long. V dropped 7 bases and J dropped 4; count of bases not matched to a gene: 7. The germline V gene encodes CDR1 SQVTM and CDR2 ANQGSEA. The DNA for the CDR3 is TGCAGCGCCCAAAGGACTAGCGGATACAATGAGCAGTTCTTC. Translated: CSAQRTSGYNEQFF.

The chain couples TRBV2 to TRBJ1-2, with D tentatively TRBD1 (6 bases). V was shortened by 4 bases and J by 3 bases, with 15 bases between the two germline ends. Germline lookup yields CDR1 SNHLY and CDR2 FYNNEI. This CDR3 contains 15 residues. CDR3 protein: CASSARGFKDYGYTF. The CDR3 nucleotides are TGTGCCAGCAGTGCAAGGGGGTTCAAGGACTATGGCTACACCTTC.

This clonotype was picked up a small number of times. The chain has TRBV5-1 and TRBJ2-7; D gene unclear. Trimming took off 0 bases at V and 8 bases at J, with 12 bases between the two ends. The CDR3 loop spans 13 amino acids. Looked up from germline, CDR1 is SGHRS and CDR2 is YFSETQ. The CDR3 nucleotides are TGCGCCAGCAGCTTGGACCACAAGGATCAGCAGTACTTC. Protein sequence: CASSLDHKDQQYF. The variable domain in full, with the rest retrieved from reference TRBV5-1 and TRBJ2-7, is KAGVTQTPRYLIKTRGQQVTLSCSPISGHRSVSWYQQTPGQGLQFLFEYFSETQRNKGNFPGRFSGRQFSNSRSEMNVSTLELGDSALYLCASSLDHKDQQYFGPGTRLTVT.

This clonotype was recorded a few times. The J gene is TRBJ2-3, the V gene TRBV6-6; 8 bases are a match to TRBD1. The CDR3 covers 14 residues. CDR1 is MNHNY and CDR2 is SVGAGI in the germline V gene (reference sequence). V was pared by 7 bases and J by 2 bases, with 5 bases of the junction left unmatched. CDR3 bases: TGTGCCAGCATTTCGGACAGGGCCACAGATACGCAGTATTTT. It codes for CASISDRATDTQYF.

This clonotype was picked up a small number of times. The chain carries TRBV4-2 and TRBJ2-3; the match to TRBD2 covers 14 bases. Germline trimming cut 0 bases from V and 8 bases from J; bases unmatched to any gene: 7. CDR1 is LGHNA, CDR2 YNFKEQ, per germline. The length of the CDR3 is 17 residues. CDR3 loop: CASSQDKGLAGVSTQYF. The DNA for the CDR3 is TGTGCCAGCAGCCAAGATAAGGGACTAGCGGGAGTCTCTACGCAGTATTTT.